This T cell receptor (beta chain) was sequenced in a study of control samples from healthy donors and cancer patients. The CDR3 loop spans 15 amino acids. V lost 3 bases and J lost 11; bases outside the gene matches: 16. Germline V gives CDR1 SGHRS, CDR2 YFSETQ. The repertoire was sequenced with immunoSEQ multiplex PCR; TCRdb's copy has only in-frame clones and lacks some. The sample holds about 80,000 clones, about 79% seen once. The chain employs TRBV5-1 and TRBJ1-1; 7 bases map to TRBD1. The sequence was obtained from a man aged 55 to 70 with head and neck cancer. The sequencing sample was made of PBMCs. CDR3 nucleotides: TGCGCCAGCAGCTCCTGGACGACAGGGACGGGCTTGGCTTTCTTT. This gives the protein CASSSWTTGTGLAFF.